The present T cell receptor (beta chain) was sequenced within a study of blood T cell repertoires in COVID-19. Study as a whole: COVID-19 samples from acute and convalescent phases originated in the United States, Italy and Spain.

Across under 25 US areas, participants ranged in age from about 18 to 100 years. The study counted Cohort 3 donors as recovered given two negative PCRs, clearance, or symptom resolution. Remarks on this clone: One end of the junction varies from germline; a read error may be responsible.

CDR1 and CDR2 from the germline V gene are SSHAT and FNYEAQ (reference sequence). There are 17 residues in the CDR3. Profiling relied on immunoSEQ multiplex PCR, and the TCRdb table lists in-frame clones only, not all of them. The sample carries roughly 160,000 clones, approximately 77% recorded once. The source of this sequence is a man aged 55 to 69 who had recovered from COVID-19. V gene TRBV7-7 combines with J gene TRBJ2-3; weak D call: TRBD1 (6 bases). Sequenced input: PBMCs or T cells enriched from blood (not recorded which). CDR3 amino acids: CASSLGARGTSTDTQYF. DNA for the CDR3: TGTGCTAGCAGCTTAGGCGCCAGGGGTACTAGCACAGATACGCAGTATTTT.